This entry describes one T cell receptor (beta chain). Its antigen remains unknown. The sample originates from a study of T cell responses to AZD1222 COVID-19 vaccine. Study results and limitations: Spike as a whole was targeted by vaccine-associated CD4 TCRs, dominant at 160-218 and 743-854. The donors showed a predominance of white British ancestry and of females, with possible underestimation of clonal diversity. Repertoires were obtained solely post-peak T cell response.

Clones were sequenced by immunoSEQ multiplex PCR, and TCRdb holds only the in-frame ones, with some missing. The sample has 150,000 to 200,000 clones, about nine tenths seen once. Germline CDR1 reads SGHKS; CDR2 reads YYEKEE (reference sequence). There are 15 residues in the CDR3. Trimming took 0 bases from V and 0 from J; bases not matched to a gene: 0. The V call is TRBV5-5, the J call TRBJ1-5, with 7 positions matching TRBD1. The starting material was peripheral blood, obtained 28 days after the second AZD1222 dose. This TCR was sampled from an adult who received the AZD1222 COVID-19 vaccine. CDR3 nucleotide sequence: TGTGCCAGCAGCTTGGGGGACAGTAGCAATCAGCCCCAGCATTTT. This translates into CASSLGDSSNQPQHF.